The next 3 T cell receptor beta chains were all read from a single sample in a study of T cell changes during pregnancy in multiple sclerosis. The table came from immunoSEQ multiplex PCR; TCRdb's copy has only in-frame clones and leaves some out. Among tens of thousands of clones listed, 70% to 90% were seen once. The source was peripheral blood, collected before pregnancy. All receptors come from a female donor with multiple sclerosis, enrolled in a pregnancy study.

This chain links TRBV18 with TRBJ1-5; 8 bases match TRBD1. The CDR3 extends over 17 amino acids. Germline V gives CDR1 KGHSH, CDR2 LQKENI. J lost 7 bases, V lost 4 bases, and 15 bases had no gene match. CDR3 sequence: CASSLRMDRAGDQPQHF. The CDR3 DNA reads TGTGCCAGCTCACTACGAATGGACAGGGCGGGGGACCAGCCCCAGCATTTT.

The chain carries TRBV5-6 and TRBJ2-2; 7 bases fit TRBD1. Trimming at V came to 1 base and at J to 6 bases, leaving 9 bases not matched to a gene. Germline V lookup: CDR1 SGHDT, CDR2 YYEEEE. This CDR3 contains 16 residues. In DNA, the CDR3 is TGTGCCAGCAGCTTGTCCCGGATACAGGGGTCCGGGGAGCTGTTTTTT. Amino acid sequence: CASSLSRIQGSGELFF.

The J gene is TRBJ1-1, the V gene TRBV18; the D gene is possibly TRBD1 (5 bases). V lost 0 bases and J lost 0, with 11 bases in between. The CDR3 runs to 16 residues. CDR1 and CDR2 (germline): KGHSH, LQKENI. The CDR3: CASSPPVRDLNTEAFF. In DNA, the CDR3 is TGTGCCAGCTCACCACCTGTAAGGGACTTGAACACTGAAGCTTTCTTT. Using reference TRBV18 and TRBJ1-1 for the parts outside the CDR3, the full variable domain is NAGVMQNPRHLVRRRGQEARLRCSPMKGHSHVYWYRQLPEEGLKFMVYLQKENIIDESGMPKERFSAEFPKEGPSILRIQQVVRGDSAAYFCASSPPVRDLNTEAFFGQGTRLTVV.